In this sample, the clone carrying this T cell receptor (beta chain) turned up a few times. This entry comes from a study of Graves' ophthalmopathy and Graves' hyperthyroidism. TCR beta CDR3 regions were amplified from RNA transcripts. In the first round, RT-PCR was carried out with HTBI primers, and a multiplex PCR formed the second round. TCRdb independently ran MiXCR on the multiplex PCR reads; one entry per CDR3 protein. The sample includes around 670,000 distinct CDR3 sequences, roughly 40% seen only once; the top ten take 44%. The CDR3 is 17 residues long. V lost 7 bases and J 2 bases, leaving 18 bases between the germline ends. Germline V gene data show CDR1 as MNHNY and CDR2 as SVGAGI (reference sequence). Fresh peripheral blood (approximately 10 ml) yielded the PBMCs.

The V gene is TRBV6-6, the J gene TRBJ2-6; perhaps TRBD2 as D (7 bases). The source is an adult man with Graves' ophthalmopathy. The sequenced sample consisted of peripheral blood. The CDR3 nucleotides read TGTGCCAGCATGCGGGGGCAGGTTGCTGCTGGGGCCAACGTCCTGACTTTC. As protein: CASMRGQVAAGANVLTF.